This TCR beta chain was sequenced for a study of T cells in Graves' hyperthyroidism and ophthalmopathy. Trimming removed 5 bases at V and 5 bases at J, with 6 bases between. This CDR3 contains 11 residues. Germline V gives CDR1 SNHLY, CDR2 FYNNEI. This clonotype was detected many times. From RNA transcripts, TCR beta CDR3 regions were amplified. An initial round of RT-PCR targeting the TCR CDR3 relied on the HTBI primer set. TCRdb called the multiplex PCR reads again in MiXCR, with one record for every CDR3 protein. Counted here are roughly 500,000 distinct CDR3 sequences, about 16% occurring once; the ten biggest clones make up around 28%.

The clonotype originates from a woman aged 25 to 39 with Graves' ophthalmopathy. The J gene is TRBJ1-1, the V gene TRBV2, with a weak D call TRBD1 (6 bases). Material for sequencing was blood. CDR3 nucleotide sequence: TGTGCCAGCAGTCAGGGGACTGAAGCTTTCTTT. As protein: CASSQGTEAFF.